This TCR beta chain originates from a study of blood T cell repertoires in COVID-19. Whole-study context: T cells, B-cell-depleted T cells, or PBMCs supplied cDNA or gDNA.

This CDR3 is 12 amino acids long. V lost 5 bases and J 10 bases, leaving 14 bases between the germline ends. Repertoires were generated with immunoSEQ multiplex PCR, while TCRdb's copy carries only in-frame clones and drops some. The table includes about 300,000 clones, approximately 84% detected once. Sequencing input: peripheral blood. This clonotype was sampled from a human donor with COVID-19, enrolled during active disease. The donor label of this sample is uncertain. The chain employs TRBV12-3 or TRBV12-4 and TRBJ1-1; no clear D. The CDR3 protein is CASSPTGSLAFF. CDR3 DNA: TGTGCCAGCAGTCCTACCGGGTCCCTAGCTTTCTTT.